In this sample, the clone carrying this T cell receptor beta chain turned up a few times. The antigen is unknown. CDR1 and CDR2 (germline): SNHLY, FYNNEI. Between the trimmed V and J ends, which lost 3 bases and 4 bases, there was a span of 10 bases. The CDR3 covers 14 residues. Expressed TCRB transcripts got sequenced, as all isolated RNA was reverse transcribed. Produced via immunoSEQ multiplex PCR; TCRdb's table is partial and in-frame only. This sample carries about 900,000 clones, roughly a sixth of them seen once, and the ten largest clones take 0.023%. The sample comes from a study of beta chain features in type 1 diabetes. General observations from the study: Moderate yet significant TCRB CDR3 shortening was seen in Type 1 diabetes patients in all four CD4+ subsets.

Source material: naive CD4+ T cells from blood. The TCR sequence derives from a woman under 30 in good health. The J gene is TRBJ2-1, the V gene TRBV2; no clear D. DNA for the CDR3: TGTGCCAGCAGTGATGGGCAGAAATACAATGAGCAGTTCTTC. Translated, it gives CASSDGQKYNEQFF. Drawing the rest from reference TRBV2 and TRBJ2-1, the complete variable domain is EPEVTQTPSHQVTQMGQEVILRCVPISNHLYFYWYRQILGQKVEFLVSFYNNEISEKSEIFDDQFSVERPDGSNFTLKIRSTKLEDSAMYFCASSDGQKYNEQFFGPGTRLTVL.